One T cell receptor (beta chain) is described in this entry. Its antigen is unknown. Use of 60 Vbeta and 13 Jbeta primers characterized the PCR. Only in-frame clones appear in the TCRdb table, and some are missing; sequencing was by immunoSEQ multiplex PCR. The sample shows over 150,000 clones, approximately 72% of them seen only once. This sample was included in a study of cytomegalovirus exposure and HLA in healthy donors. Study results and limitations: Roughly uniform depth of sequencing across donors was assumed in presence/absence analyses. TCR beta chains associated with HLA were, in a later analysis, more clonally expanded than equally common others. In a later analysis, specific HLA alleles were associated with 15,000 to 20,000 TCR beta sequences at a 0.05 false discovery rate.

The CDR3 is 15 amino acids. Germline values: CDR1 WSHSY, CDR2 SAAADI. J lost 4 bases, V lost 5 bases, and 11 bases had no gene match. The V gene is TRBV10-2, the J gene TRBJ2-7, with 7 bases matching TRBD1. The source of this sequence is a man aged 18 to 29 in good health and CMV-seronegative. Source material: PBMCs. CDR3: CASSPTGDRKYEQYF. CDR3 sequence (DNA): TGCGCCAGCAGTCCTACTGGGGACAGAAAGTACGAGCAGTACTTC.